This TCR beta chain was recorded in a study of blood T cell repertoires in COVID-19. Overall study context: From the United States, Italy and Spain came samples of acute and convalescent COVID-19. Sample material is recorded as cDNA or gDNA derived from T cells, B-cell-depleted T cells, or PBMCs.

In the study's own analysis: Reference gene primer amplification gave nucleated cell count estimates. Some clones are missing from TCRdb's copy, which holds only in-frame ones; the method was immunoSEQ multiplex PCR. V and J calls and clone size are given by that table; D and trimming were obtained from the DNA. The table records about 40,000 clones, approximately 85% of them present only once. Trimming removed 6 bases from V and 4 bases from J; junction bases left unmatched: 7. This CDR3 has 14 amino acids. The germline CDR1 and CDR2 sequences are LNHDA and SQIVND (reference sequence). The J gene is TRBJ1-1, the V gene TRBV19; 8 nucleotides line up with TRBD1. This clonotype was sampled from a human donor in a cohort sampled during active COVID-19. Material: peripheral blood. CDR3: CASSRGRLSTEAFF. The CDR3 region has the DNA TGTGCCAGTAGCAGGGGGCGCTTGTCCACTGAAGCTTTCTTT.